This TCR beta chain was profiled in a study of OX40 agonist ivuxolimab in advanced cancers. To note about this clone: Its antigen is still unknown.

Study results and caveats: At 0.1 to 3.0 mg/kg, CD4+ and CD8+ blood T cells expanded clonally by week 6. Normalized T-cell clonal expansion was also low in some nonresponders.

The CDR3 loop spans 14 amino acids. Trimming left V 5 bases short and J 6 bases short, with 15 bases between. In germline, CDR1 is LNHDA, CDR2 SQIVND (reference sequence). Patients with autoimmune history or systemic immunosuppression were excluded. Blood got drawn at baseline, again on cycle 4 day 1, and then on cycle 7 day 1. Profiled with immunoSEQ multiplex PCR; TCRdb holds only in-frame clones, not every one. Among roughly 80,000 clones, 90% were seen once, and the ten largest hold 0.55% to 0.7%. The V gene is TRBV19, the J gene TRBJ2-3; D remains ambiguous. The specimen was CD4+ or CD8+ T cells sorted from blood, collected in a trial of the OX40 agonist ivuxolimab. The TCR sequence derives from an adult with an advanced solid tumor such as melanoma, head and neck, liver or kidney cancer. The CDR3 here is CASSLAGAADTQYF. The CDR3 region has the DNA TGTGCCAGTAGTCTCGCCGGAGCAGCCGATACGCAGTATTTT.